A selection of T cell receptor beta chains follows, all from one sample in a study of CD8+ T cells in alopecia areata. Libraries were prepared by immunoSEQ multiplex PCR; TCRdb keeps only in-frame clonotypes and omits some of them. The table has 95,000 to 150,000 clones, over 60% seen once. Sequenced material: CD4+ T cells sorted from blood, taken at week 4, from a patient treated with tofacitinib. The source of these receptors is a human donor with alopecia areata. CDR3s include the opening cysteine and the closing phenylalanine or tryptophan. D genes are given only for firm matches. A row's size may be missing; if present it is once, few, many or a size class.

J gene	clone size	D gene	V gene	CDR3 DNA	CDR3 protein
TRBJ2-3	NA	TRBD1	TRBV7-3	TGTGCCAGCAGCTTAAAGGACAGGGAAGATACGCAGTATTTT	CASSLKDREDTQYF
TRBJ1-1	NA	NA	TRBV5-1	TGCGCCAGCAGCTTGAGCCAGCCGAACACTGAAGCTTTCTTT	CASSLSQPNTEAFF
TRBJ1-1	NA	NA	TRBV5-1	TGCGCCAGCATTCAAGAGGCGAGCACTGAAGCTTTCTTT	CASIQEASTEAFF
TRBJ2-5	NA	TRBD2	TRBV29-1	TGCAGCACGGGACTAGCGGGAGAGACCCAGTACTTC	CSTGLAGETQYF
TRBJ1-1	NA	NA	TRBV5-1	TGCGCCAGCAGCCGGGGGTCTGAAGCTTTCTTT	CASSRGSEAFF
TRBJ2-5	NA	TRBD2	TRBV15	TGTGCCACCACGAGCGGGAGGAATCAAGAGACCCAGTACTTC	CATTSGRNQETQYF
TRBJ2-2	NA	TRBD2	TRBV5-1	TGCGCCAGCAGCTTTGGGACTAGCGGGGGAGCCGGGGAGCTGTTTTTT	CASSFGTSGGAGELFF
TRBJ2-5	few	NA	TRBV5-4	TGTGCCAGCAGCCTTCCAGGGTCACAAGAGACCCAGTACTTC	CASSLPGSQETQYF
TRBJ2-6	NA	NA	TRBV7-2	TGTGCCAGCAGCCTCCTAGAGGCCAACGTCCTGACTTTC	CASSLLEANVLTF
TRBJ1-2	NA	TRBD1	TRBV7-9	TGTGCCAGCAGCCAGTCCCGGGACAGGGAAGGCTACACCTTC	CASSQSRDREGYTF
TRBJ2-5	few	NA	TRBV25-1	TGTGCCAGCAGTGAATCGGGGGACCAAGAGACCCAGTACTTC	CASSESGDQETQYF
TRBJ2-1	many	NA	TRBV4-1	TGCGCCAGCAGCCAAGTCGATCTAGTTACCTACAATGAGCAGTTCTTC	CASSQVDLVTYNEQFF
TRBJ2-3	few	TRBD2	TRBV23-1	TGCGCCAGCAGTCAATCTACTTTGACTAGCGGGGATCCTTACACAGATACGCAGTATTTT	CASSQSTLTSGDPYTDTQYF